These 27 T cell receptor beta chains were sequenced from one sample in a study of cytomegalovirus exposure and HLA in healthy donors. Primers: 60 Vbeta forward and 13 Jbeta reverse. Measured with immunoSEQ multiplex PCR; TCRdb has only the in-frame clones, and not every one. The sample carries roughly 200,000 clones, about 80% recorded once. Sequenced input: PBMCs. These receptors all come from a man between 18 and 29 years old in good health and CMV-seronegative.

As concerns this clone: Other DNA sequences in the sample encode the same CDR3. V usage is TRBV7-9 and J usage is TRBJ2-3; 7 bases agree with TRBD1. CDR3 length equals 15 residues. V lost 0 bases to trimming and J lost 3 bases; unmatched junction nucleotides: 3. From germline, CDR1 is SEHNR and CDR2 FQNEAQ (reference sequence). The CDR3 coding sequence is TGTGCCAGCAGCTTAGCGGCAGGGGGAACAGATACGCAGTATTTT. This codes for CASSLAAGGTDTQYF.

The chain has TRBV10-3 and TRBJ2-2; 8 bases are shared with TRBD1. Germline CDR1 is ENHRY and CDR2 is SYGVKD. CDR3 size: 16 residues. Trimming removed 6 bases from V and 1 base from J; junction bases left unmatched: 7. The CDR3 sequence is CAIRTGTGVNTGELFF. DNA for the CDR3: TGTGCCATCAGGACCGGGACAGGTGTGAACACCGGGGAGCTGTTTTTT.

This clone was picked up one time. This chain links TRBV4-1 with TRBJ2-5; tentative D call: TRBD2 (5 bases). Germline V gene sequence: CDR1 MGHRA, CDR2 YSYEKL. The CDR3 consists of 15 residues. The V gene lost 0 bases and the J gene lost 1 base, with 9 bases spanning the gap. CDR3 sequence: CASSQDGGGQETQYF. CDR3 nucleotide sequence: TGCGCCAGCAGCCAAGATGGAGGCGGCCAAGAGACCCAGTACTTC.

CDR3 amino acids: CASSLGDTQFGNEQFF. DNA for the CDR3: TGTGCCAGCAGCCTAGGGGACACCCAGTTCGGCAATGAGCAGTTCTTC. The chain has TRBV7-6 and TRBJ2-1, with a possible D match to TRBD1 (6 bases). V lost 5 bases, J lost 6 bases, and 20 bases lay in between. In germline, CDR1 is SGHVS, CDR2 FNYEAQ. CDR3 length: 16 residues.

V usage is TRBV7-9 and J usage is TRBJ1-4; D remains unclear. Germline V gene data show CDR1 as SEHNR and CDR2 as FQNEAQ (reference sequence). Trimming removed 5 bases from V and 8 bases from J, with 15 bases in between. This CDR3 contains 14 residues. The CDR3 DNA reads as TGTGCCAGCAGCATACGTCCACCGGGAGAAAAACTGTTTTTT. As protein: CASSIRPPGEKLFF.

In regard to this clone: At one boundary the junction diverges from the germline segment, which might be a read error. The chain combines TRBV7-7 with TRBJ2-3, with D perhaps matching TRBD1 (5 bases). Germline CDR1 SSHAT, CDR2 FNYEAQ (reference sequence). This CDR3 contains 15 residues. The CDR3 DNA sequence: TGTGCTAGCAGCCCGGACATCTCTAGCACAGATACGCAGTATTTT. It codes for CASSPDISSTDTQYF. Full variable domain (remainder filled in from reference TRBV7-7 and TRBJ2-3): GAGVSQSPRYKVTKRGQDVTLRCDPISSHATLYWYQQALGQGPEFLTYFNYEAQPDKSGLPSDRFSAERPEGSISTLTIQRTEQRDSAMYRCASSPDISSTDTQYFGPGTRLTVL.

The gene calls are TRBV6-5 and TRBJ1-1, with no clear D. The germline gives CDR1 MNHEY, CDR2 SVGAGI. The CDR3 has 13 amino acids. Trimming removed 5 bases at V and 4 bases at J, with 11 bases between. CDR3 loop: CASSEQMSTEAFF. The CDR3 DNA sequence: TGTGCCAGCAGTGAACAGATGAGCACTGAAGCTTTCTTT.

The chain is built from TRBV6-5 and TRBJ2-3; TRBD2 aligns across 8 bases. J lost 1 base, V lost 6 bases, and 6 bases had no gene match. This CDR3 contains 15 residues. CDR1 MNHEY and CDR2 SVGAGI come from the germline V gene. The CDR3 loop reads CASRSSGQGTDTQYF. CDR3 DNA: TGTGCCAGCAGGTCTAGCGGGCAGGGCACAGATACGCAGTATTTT.

On this clone: A junction boundary mismatches the germline segment, possibly from a read error. The chain links TRBV10-3 to TRBJ2-3; the D is unclear. The CDR3 has 12 residues. The germline V gene has CDR1 ENHRY and CDR2 SYGVKD. The DNA of the CDR3 is TGTGCCATCAGAGAGTCCTCAGATACGCAGTATTTT. This encodes CAIRESSDTQYF.

CDR3 bases: TGTGCCAGCAGTCGGGGGACTAGCGGGAGTCCTGACATTCAGTACTTC. It yields the protein CASSRGTSGSPDIQYF. The chain combines TRBV28 with TRBJ2-4, with TRBD2 matching over 14 bases. The germline gives CDR1 MDHEN, CDR2 SYDVKM. The J segment lost 8 bases and the V segment lost 5 bases, leaving 8 bases of the junction unmatched. This CDR3 has 16 residues.

This clone came up a few times. The chain joins TRBV7-3 to TRBJ2-3, with 9 nucleotides matching TRBD1. Germline V CDR1 and CDR2: SGHTA, FQGTGA. Trimming cost V 7 bases and J 4 bases; bases outside gene matches: 6. The CDR3 is 14 residues long. CDR3 sequence reads: CASKHTGGPDTQYF. The CDR3 DNA reads as TGTGCCAGCAAACACACAGGGGGCCCAGATACGCAGTATTTT. The full variable domain, completed using reference TRBV7-3 and TRBJ2-3, is GAGVSQTPSNKVTEKGKYVELRCDPISGHTALYWYRQSLGQGPEFLIYFQGTGAADDSGLPNDRFFAVRPEGSVSTLKIQRTERGDSAVYLCASKHTGGPDTQYFGPGTRLTVL.

In regard to this clone: One end of the junction varies from germline; a read error may be responsible. The sample carries other DNA sequences with the same CDR3. The V gene is TRBV5-1, the J gene TRBJ2-3; 8 bases match TRBD2. The CDR3 consists of 16 residues. Germline assignment: CDR1 SGHRS and CDR2 YFSETQ. CDR3 sequence reads: CASSLALAGSTDTQYF. Here the CDR3 DNA reads TGCGCTAGCAGCTTGGCTCTAGCGGGCAGCACAGATACGCAGTATTTT. Using reference TRBV5-1 and TRBJ2-3 for the parts outside the CDR3, the full variable domain is KAGVTQTPRYLIKTRGQQVTLSCSPISGHRSVSWYQQTPGQGLQFLFEYFSETQRNKGNFPGRFSGRQFSNSRSEMNVSTLELGDSALYLCASSLALAGSTDTQYFGPGTRLTVL.

The chain carries TRBV27 and TRBJ1-5; TRBD1 might be the D (5 bases). Trimming left V 2 bases short and J 5 bases short, with 13 bases between. CDR3 length: 15 residues. From germline, CDR1 is MNHEY and CDR2 SMNVEV (reference sequence). The CDR3 DNA sequence: TGTGCCAGCAGTTTACGGTACAGGTTGGATCAGCCCCAGCATTTT. It translates to CASSLRYRLDQPQHF.

This clone occurred a few times. The chain carries TRBV11-1 and TRBJ2-5; D ambiguous. The better agreement between TRBJ2-7 and the DNA end casts doubt on the J call. This CDR3 contains 14 residues. From germline, CDR1 is SGHAT and CDR2 FQDESV (reference sequence). This CDR3 reads CASSPDWNTYEQYF. The CDR3 coding sequence is TGTGCCAGCAGCCCCGACTGGAACACCTACGAGCAGTACTTC.

The genes are TRBV7-9 and TRBJ1-1, with D possibly TRBD1 on 5 matching bases. V was pared by 5 bases and J by 1 base, with 8 bases between. Germline V gene sequence: CDR1 SEHNR, CDR2 FQNEAQ (reference sequence). The CDR3 spans 13 residues. In DNA form, the CDR3 reads TGTGCCAGCAGCGGTCAGGGGAACACTGAAGCTTTCTTT. This sequence encodes CASSGQGNTEAFF.

The chain couples TRBV5-6 to TRBJ2-7; possible D gene TRBD1, 6 bases. The germline V and J ends were trimmed by 0 bases and 2 bases, with 15 bases remaining between them. Germline V gives CDR1 SGHDT, CDR2 YYEEEE. There are 16 residues in the CDR3. In DNA form, the CDR3 reads TGTGCCAGCAGCTTGGCCGATACAGGGTTCCCCTACGAGCAGTACTTC. This encodes CASSLADTGFPYEQYF. Full variable domain (remainder filled in from reference TRBV5-6 and TRBJ2-7): DAGVTQSPTHLIKTRGQQVTLRCSPKSGHDTVSWYQQALGQGPQFIFQYYEEEERQRGNFPDRFSGHQFPNYSSELNVNALLLGDSALYLCASSLADTGFPYEQYFGPGTRLTVT.

The V gene is TRBV28, the J gene TRBJ2-7; 8 nucleotides align to TRBD2. This CDR3 has 15 residues. V dropped 7 bases and J dropped 0; count of bases not matched to a gene: 8. Germline V gene lookup returns CDR1 MDHEN and CDR2 SYDVKM. This chain's CDR3 is CASKTTSESSYEQYF. The DNA of the CDR3 is TGTGCCAGCAAAACGACTAGCGAAAGCTCCTACGAGCAGTACTTC.

The genes are TRBV7-6 and TRBJ1-3; D gene uncertain. V gave up 5 bases and J gave up 4 bases, with 9 bases separating them. The CDR3 sequence is 13 residues long. Germline loops: CDR1 SGHVS, CDR2 FNYEAQ. The CDR3 coding sequence is TGTGCCAGCAGCCCCCCCGGGGGAAACACCATATATTTT. This translates into CASSPPGGNTIYF.

This chain joins TRBV10-3 and TRBJ2-3; weak D call: TRBD2 (5 bases). The germline V and J ends were trimmed by 8 bases and 8 bases, with 11 bases remaining between them. Germline V gene lookup returns CDR1 ENHRY and CDR2 SYGVKD. There are 11 residues in the CDR3. Here the CDR3 reads CAIQGEGTQYF. The CDR3 coding sequence is TGTGCCATCCAAGGAGAGGGTACGCAGTATTTT.

The rearrangement uses TRBV5-4 and TRBJ2-3; TRBD1 agrees at 11 bases. This CDR3 is 17 amino acids long. Germline V gene data show CDR1 as SGHNT and CDR2 as YYREEE (reference sequence). V was clipped by 2 bases and J by 5 bases; unmatched bases: 10. DNA for the CDR3: TGTGCCAGCAGCTTAAGAGGGGGGACAGGGGGAGGAGATACGCAGTATTTT. Protein product: CASSLRGGTGGGDTQYF.

This clone has a handful of counts. This chain connects TRBV2 to TRBJ2-1; the match to TRBD1 covers 10 bases. The CDR3 runs to 15 residues. The V gene end was trimmed by 5 bases and the J gene end by 2 bases; junction bases not matched to a gene: 3. CDR1 is SNHLY, CDR2 FYNNEI, per germline. The CDR3 nucleotides are TGTGCCAGCAGTCCAGGACAGGGGGCCTACAATGAGCAGTTCTTC. Its protein is CASSPGQGAYNEQFF.

The V call is TRBV11-3, the J call TRBJ2-1; TRBD2 matches 10 bases. Germline assignment: CDR1 SGHNT and CDR2 YENEEA. The V gene end was trimmed by 3 bases and the J gene end by 6 bases; junction bases not matched to a gene: 5. The CDR3 is 15 amino acids. CDR3 loop: CASSLTAGGINEQFF. The CDR3 DNA is TGTGCCAGCAGCTTGACAGCGGGAGGGATCAATGAGCAGTTCTTC.

The rearrangement uses TRBV19 and TRBJ2-1, with TRBD1 identical over 9 bases. The trim removed 7 bases at V and 5 bases at J, leaving 3 bases unmatched. The CDR3 is made up of 13 amino acids. Per the germline V gene, CDR1 is LNHDA and CDR2 is SQIVND (reference sequence). CDR3 DNA sequence: TGTGCCAGTATGGGGGACAGGGACAATGAGCAGTTCTTC. It is translated as CASMGDRDNEQFF.

This chain connects TRBV5-6 to TRBJ2-2; TRBD2 matches 13 bases. CDR1 SGHDT and CDR2 YYEEEE come from the germline V gene. The CDR3 runs to 17 residues. The ends lost 4 bases at V and 9 bases at J; junction bases unmatched: 12. The CDR3 loop is CASSAPTSGRGVRELFF. The CDR3 DNA reads as TGTGCCAGCAGCGCCCCTACTAGCGGGAGGGGAGTTCGGGAGCTGTTTTTT.

This chain joins TRBV6-1 and TRBJ2-5; TRBD2 aligns across 10 bases. Trimming took 1 base from V and 4 from J; bases not matched to a gene: 12. The CDR3 totals 18 residues. Germline assignment: CDR1 MNHNS and CDR2 SASEGT. The CDR3 coding sequence is TGTGCCAGCAGTGAAGGGCTAGCGGGAGTACTTTTAGGAGAGACCCAGTACTTC. Translated: CASSEGLAGVLLGETQYF.

This clone came up once. The V call is TRBV9, the J call TRBJ2-1, with TRBD2 matching over 8 bases. The CDR3 spans 21 residues. J was trimmed by 0 bases and V by 4 bases; bases with no gene match: 21. Germline V gene sequence: CDR1 SGDLS, CDR2 YYNGEE. The CDR3 loop is CASSPGGGASGFHSSYNEQFF. Here the CDR3 DNA reads TGTGCCAGCAGCCCAGGTGGGGGGGCTAGCGGGTTCCATTCCTCCTACAATGAGCAGTTCTTC. Drawing the rest from reference TRBV9 and TRBJ2-1, the complete variable domain is DSGVTQTPKHLITATGQRVTLRCSPRSGDLSVYWYQQSLDQGLQFLIQYYNGEERAKGNILERFSAQQFPDLHSELNLSSLELGDSALYFCASSPGGGASGFHSSYNEQFFGPGTRLTVL.

As regards this clone: This specimen includes other DNA sequences encoding the same CDR3. The rearrangement joins TRBV28 to TRBJ1-2; D is unresolved. Germline CDR1 reads MDHEN; CDR2 reads SYDVKM. The CDR3 runs 12 residues. Trimming pared 3 bases from V and 5 bases from J, leaving 7 bases between. CDR3 in amino acids: CASSLSGYGYTF. The CDR3 region has the DNA TGTGCCAGCAGTTTGTCGGGGTATGGCTACACCTTC.